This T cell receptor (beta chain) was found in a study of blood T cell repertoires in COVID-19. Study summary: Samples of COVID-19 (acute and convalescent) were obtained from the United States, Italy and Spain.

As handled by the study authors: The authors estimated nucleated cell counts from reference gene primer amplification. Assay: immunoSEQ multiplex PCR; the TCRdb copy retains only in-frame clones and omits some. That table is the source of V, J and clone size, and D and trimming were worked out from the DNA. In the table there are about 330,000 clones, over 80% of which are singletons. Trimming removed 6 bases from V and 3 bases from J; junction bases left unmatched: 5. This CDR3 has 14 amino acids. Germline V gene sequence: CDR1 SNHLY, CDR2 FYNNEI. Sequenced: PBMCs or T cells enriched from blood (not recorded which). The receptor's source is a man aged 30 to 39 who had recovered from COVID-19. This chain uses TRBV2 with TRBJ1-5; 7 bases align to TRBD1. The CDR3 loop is CASSPGQPNQPQHF. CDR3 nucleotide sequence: TGTGCCAGCAGCCCGGGACAGCCCAATCAGCCCCAGCATTTT. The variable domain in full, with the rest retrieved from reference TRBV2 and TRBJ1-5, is EPEVTQTPSHQVTQMGQEVILRCVPISNHLYFYWYRQILGQKVEFLVSFYNNEISEKSEIFDDQFSVERPDGSNFTLKIRSTKLEDSAMYFCASSPGQPNQPQHFGDGTRLSIL.